Presented here are 11 T cell receptor beta chains from one specimen sequenced in a study of cytomegalovirus exposure and HLA in healthy donors. The PCR ran on 60 Vbeta and 13 Jbeta primers. Profiled with immunoSEQ multiplex PCR; TCRdb holds only in-frame clones, not every one. Among about 190,000 clones listed, 77% were seen once. Input material: PBMCs. These receptors all come from a woman in her 30s in good health and CMV-seropositive.

This clone was detected only a few times. The chain combines TRBV6-1 with TRBJ1-3; no reliable D call. Germline V CDR1 and CDR2: MNHNS, SASEGT. The CDR3 runs 12 residues. V lost 8 bases and J 1 base, leaving 6 bases between the germline ends. CDR3 protein: CASQISGNTIYF. CDR3 nucleotides: TGTGCCAGCCAGATTTCTGGAAACACCATATATTTT.

The CDR3 spells CASSEGGQVNTGELFF. CDR3 coding DNA: TGTGCCAGCAGCGAGGGGGGACAGGTTAACACCGGGGAGCTGTTTTTT. This chain uses TRBV6-6 with TRBJ2-2, with TRBD1 matching 8 bases. The CDR3 spans 16 residues. CDR1 and CDR2 (germline): MNHNY, SVGAGI (reference sequence). V gave up 6 bases and J gave up 2 bases; unmatched junction bases: 8.

The genes are TRBV18 and TRBJ1-5, with 7 bases lining up with TRBD1. Germline V CDR1 and CDR2: KGHSH, LQKENI. CDR3 length: 13 amino acids. The J segment lost 6 bases and the V segment lost 5 bases, leaving 4 bases of the junction unmatched. In nucleotides, the CDR3 is TGTGCCAGCTCAGACAGGGCGAGTCAGCCCCAGCATTTT. It codes for CASSDRASQPQHF.

The chain combines TRBV27 with TRBJ1-2; D is unclear. Germline assignment: CDR1 MNHEY and CDR2 SMNVEV (reference sequence). Trimming took off 5 bases at V and 6 bases at J, with 19 bases between the two ends. The CDR3 contains 15 residues. As DNA, the CDR3 is TGTGCCAGCAGTAACCTACCCGTATCTTATAATGGCTACACCTTC. Translating gives CASSNLPVSYNGYTF.

The genes are TRBV28 and TRBJ2-1; the match to TRBD1 covers 10 bases. The CDR3 is made up of 14 amino acids. Germline V gene sequence: CDR1 MDHEN, CDR2 SYDVKM. V trimming: 8 bases; J trimming: 9 bases; junction bases outside the gene matches: 10. This chain's CDR3 is CASVPWDRGGEQFF. The CDR3 coding sequence is TGTGCCAGCGTACCGTGGGACAGGGGTGGTGAGCAGTTCTTC.

The chain's CDR3 is CASSPLSGTGELFF. The CDR3, as DNA: TGTGCCAGCTCACCACTCTCGGGCACCGGGGAGCTGTTTTTT. The chain employs TRBV18 and TRBJ2-2; D unresolved. The CDR3 contains 14 residues. The ends were cut back, 1 base at V and 4 bases at J, with 7 bases in the middle. The germline V gene encodes CDR1 KGHSH and CDR2 LQKENI.

Points on this clone: At one boundary the junction diverges from the germline segment, which might be a read error. The chain is built from TRBV7-2 and TRBJ1-2, with 8 positions matching TRBD1. CDR1 and CDR2 (germline): SGHTA, FQGNSA. This CDR3 spans 18 amino acids. This CDR3 is CASTLHPSGGASDYGYTF. CDR3 DNA: TGTGCCAGCACCTTACATCCATCAGGGGGCGCGTCGGACTATGGCTACACCTTC.

The J gene is TRBJ1-4, the V gene TRBV7-2; D uncertain. Between the trimmed V and J ends, which lost 5 bases and 0 bases, there was a span of 13 bases. Germline V gives CDR1 SGHTA, CDR2 FQGNSA. This CDR3 is 16 amino acids long. DNA for the CDR3: TGTGCCAGCAGCCTCGGGATTTTTGCAACTAATGAAAAACTGTTTTTT. It codes for CASSLGIFATNEKLFF.

This chain connects TRBV5-1 to TRBJ2-5; the match to TRBD2 covers 9 bases. The tail of the sequence fits TRBJ2-7 better, so the J call may be wrong. This CDR3 is built from 16 residues. The V gene's germline CDR1 is SGHRS and CDR2 YFSETQ. CDR3 sequence: CASSPSAGGDFYEQYF. The CDR3 nucleotides read TGCGCCAGCAGCCCTTCAGCGGGGGGCGACTTCTACGAGCAGTACTTC.

The V and J genes are TRBV5-8 and TRBJ1-5; D may be TRBD1 (5 bases). The CDR3 is 16 residues long. Germline lookup yields CDR1 SGHTS and CDR2 YDEGEE. V was clipped by 4 bases and J by 2 bases, with 16 bases between them. In DNA form, the CDR3 reads TGTGCCAGCAGCCCGGTGATAGGGGTGGGCAATCAGCCCCAGCATTTT. As protein: CASSPVIGVGNQPQHF.

There are a few counts of this clone. The chain carries TRBV5-4 and TRBJ2-7, with 7 bases matching TRBD2. This CDR3 spans 15 amino acids. Germline V gives CDR1 SGHNT, CDR2 YYREEE (reference sequence). The J segment lost 6 bases and the V segment lost 0 bases, leaving 9 bases of the junction unmatched. The CDR3 DNA is TGTGCCAGCAGCTTGGCCGGGACTACCCGTGGCGAGCAGTACTTC. Its protein product is CASSLAGTTRGEQYF.